A selection of T cell receptor delta chains follows, all from one sample in a study of gamma-delta T cells after stem cell transplantation. TCRdb re-called the RT-PCR reads via CATT. The repertoire has thousands of delta-chain clones, 25% to 30% of them found once; the top ten carry about 7.3%. Input material: gamma-delta T cells. The source of these receptors is a human donor. It is not recorded whose cells these are; they may come from a transplant donor. Each CDR3 is given with its conserved first and last residue. D genes are given only for firm matches. Clone sizes are given selectively: once, few, many, or a class where the clone is expanded.

cdr3_aa cdr3_nt d_call v_call clone_size j_call cdr3_length
CALGVFFRSLTDKLIF TGTGCTCTTGGGGTCTTTTTCCGCTCCTTAACCGATAAACTCATCTTT NA TRDV1 NA TRDJ1 16
CACDTGGYTDKLIF TGTGCCTGTGACACTGGGGGATACACCGATAAACTCATCTTT TRDD3 TRDV2 medium-sized TRDJ1 14
CALGESFFLLDTDKLIF TGTGCTCTTGGGGAATCCTTCTTTCTACTGGACACCGATAAACTCATCTTT NA TRDV1 large TRDJ1 17
CACDTGWGIRAWDTRQMFF TGTGCCTGTGACACCGGATGGGGGATACGAGCCTGGGACACCCGACAGATGTTTTTC TRDD3 TRDV2 large TRDJ3 19
CAPLVGHREAGGSDKLIF TGTGCCCCCTTAGTCGGACACCGGGAGGCTGGGGGATCCGATAAACTCATCTTT TRDD3 TRDV2 medium-sized TRDJ1 18
CALGDTFLLTTGWGIRYLTAQLFF TGTGCTCTTGGGGACACCTTCCTACTTACAACGGGCTGGGGGATACGCTACTTGACAGCACAACTCTTCTTT TRDD3 TRDV1 large TRDJ2 24
CAFTGGYDLADKLIF TGTGCCTTTACAGGGGGATACGATTTAGCCGATAAACTCATCTTT TRDD3 TRDV3 NA TRDJ1 15
CACDELRYASQSWDTRQMFF TGTGCCTGTGACGAGCTTCGATACGCGTCCCAGTCCTGGGACACCCGACAGATGTTTTTC NA TRDV2 few TRDJ3 20
CACDREGILPLIF TGTGCCTGTGACAGGGAAGGGATCTTACCCCTGATCTTT NA TRDV2 NA TRDJ4 13
CALGEGEETNALGDTPYTDKLIF TGTGCTCTTGGGGAAGGGGAAGAGACTAACGCACTGGGAGATACTCCGTACACCGATAAACTCATCTTT NA TRDV1 NA TRDJ1 23
CACDTGGALTAQLFF TGTGCCTGTGACACCGGGGGAGCTTTGACAGCACAACTCTTCTTT NA TRDV2 large TRDJ2 15
CALGEGEETNALGDTPYTDKLIF TGTGCTCTTGGGGAAGGGGAAGAGACTAACGCACTGGGGGATACTCCGTACACCGATAAACTCATCTTT TRDD3 TRDV1 medium-sized TRDJ1 23